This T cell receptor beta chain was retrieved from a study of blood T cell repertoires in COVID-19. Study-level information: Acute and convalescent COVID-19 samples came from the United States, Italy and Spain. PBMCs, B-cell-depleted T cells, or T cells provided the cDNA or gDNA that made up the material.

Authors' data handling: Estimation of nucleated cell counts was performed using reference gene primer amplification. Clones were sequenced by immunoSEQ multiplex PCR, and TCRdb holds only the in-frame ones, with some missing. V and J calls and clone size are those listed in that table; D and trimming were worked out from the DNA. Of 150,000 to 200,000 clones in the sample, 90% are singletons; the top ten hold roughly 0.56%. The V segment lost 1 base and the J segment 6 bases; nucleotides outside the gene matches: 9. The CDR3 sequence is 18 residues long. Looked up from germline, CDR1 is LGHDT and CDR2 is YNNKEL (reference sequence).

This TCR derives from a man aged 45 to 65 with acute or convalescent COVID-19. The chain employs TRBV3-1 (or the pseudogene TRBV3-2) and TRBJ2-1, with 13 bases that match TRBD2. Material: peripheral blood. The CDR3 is CASSQAFGTSGKVNEQFF. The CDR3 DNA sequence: TGTGCCAGCAGCCAAGCCTTCGGGACTAGCGGGAAAGTCAATGAGCAGTTCTTC.